A selection of T cell receptor beta chains follows, all from one sample in a study of T cell responses to AZD1222 COVID-19 vaccine. Assay: immunoSEQ multiplex PCR; the TCRdb copy retains only in-frame clones and omits some. The sample contains roughly 150,000 clones, 85% to 95% of which appear only once. The starting material was peripheral blood, obtained on day 0 of AZD1222 vaccination. The receptors stem from an adult in good health. Both conserved end residues are part of each CDR3. Fields, in order: D gene, J gene, V gene, clone size, CDR3 DNA, CDR3 protein. The D gene is left open where the match is weak. Size is stated for part of the rows, as once, few or many counts, or as a class when the clone is expanded.

d_call: TRBD1
j_call: TRBJ2-1
v_call: TRBV5-1
clone_size: -
cdr3_nt: TGCGCCAGCAGCTATGGACAGGGCTATGAGCAGTTCTTC
cdr3_aa: CASSYGQGYEQFF

d_call: -
j_call: TRBJ1-5
v_call: TRBV19
clone_size: -
cdr3_nt: TGTGCCAGTAGTCAGCCCCTGAACAGGATTGGCGGTCAGCCCCAGCATTTT
cdr3_aa: CASSQPLNRIGGQPQHF

d_call: TRBD2
j_call: TRBJ2-1
v_call: TRBV19
clone_size: -
cdr3_nt: TGTGCCAGTAGTATACCTAGCGGGGGGAATTGGAATGAGCAGTTCTTC
cdr3_aa: CASSIPSGGNWNEQFF

d_call: TRBD2
j_call: TRBJ2-5
v_call: TRBV4-1
clone_size: -
cdr3_nt: TGCGCCAGCAGCCAACCCAACGCGGGAGTGGAGACCCAGTACTTC
cdr3_aa: CASSQPNAGVETQYF

d_call: -
j_call: TRBJ1-2
v_call: TRBV28
clone_size: -
cdr3_nt: TGTGCCAGCAGTTTCGGGAACTATGGCTACACCTTC
cdr3_aa: CASSFGNYGYTF

d_call: TRBD2
j_call: TRBJ2-1
v_call: TRBV29-1
clone_size: -
cdr3_nt: TGCAGCTCCTGGACTAGCGACTTCAATGAGCAGTTCTTC
cdr3_aa: CSSWTSDFNEQFF

d_call: -
j_call: TRBJ1-5
v_call: TRBV6-1
clone_size: -
cdr3_nt: TGTGCCAGCAGTGAATGGGGGCAGGGTAGGGGCAATTATCAGCCCCAGCATTTT
cdr3_aa: CASSEWGQGRGNYQPQHF

d_call: -
j_call: TRBJ1-5
v_call: TRBV7-2
clone_size: few
cdr3_nt: TGTGCCAGCAGCGTCCGGGGCGATCAGCCCCAGCATTTT
cdr3_aa: CASSVRGDQPQHF

d_call: -
j_call: TRBJ1-2
v_call: TRBV30
clone_size: -
cdr3_nt: TGTGCCTGGAGTCAAGGGCCCACCCTGTCTGGGGGCTACACCTTC
cdr3_aa: CAWSQGPTLSGGYTF

d_call: -
j_call: TRBJ1-3
v_call: TRBV25-1
clone_size: -
cdr3_nt: TGTGCCAGCAGTGAATCGGTCAGGGCTGGAAACACCATATATTTT
cdr3_aa: CASSESVRAGNTIYF

d_call: TRBD2
j_call: TRBJ2-5
v_call: TRBV6-5
clone_size: -
cdr3_nt: TGTGCCAGCAACGGCGGGGGGGCCCAAGAGACCCAGTACTTC
cdr3_aa: CASNGGGAQETQYF

d_call: -
j_call: TRBJ1-2
v_call: TRBV12-5
clone_size: once
cdr3_nt: TGTGCTAGTGGTTTGGGGCCTGGCCAGGGCGAAATCCACTATGGCTACACCTTC
cdr3_aa: CASGLGPGQGEIHYGYTF

d_call: TRBD2
j_call: TRBJ2-1
v_call: TRBV27
clone_size: -
cdr3_nt: TGTGCCAGCGGCTCGGGGGGATACAATGAGCAGTTCTTC
cdr3_aa: CASGSGGYNEQFF

d_call: TRBD2
j_call: TRBJ2-5
v_call: TRBV4-1
clone_size: -
cdr3_nt: TGCGCCAGCAGCCTACGGACTAGCGAAGAGACCCAGTACTTC
cdr3_aa: CASSLRTSEETQYF

d_call: TRBD1
j_call: TRBJ1-2
v_call: TRBV27
clone_size: -
cdr3_nt: TGTGCCAGCCCACAGGGGGCAAGCTATGGCTACACCTTC
cdr3_aa: CASPQGASYGYTF

d_call: -
j_call: TRBJ2-3
v_call: TRBV7-8
clone_size: -
cdr3_nt: TGTGCCAGCAGCCCCCGTGCGGCAACGTCCGTGTATTTT
cdr3_aa: CASSPRAATSVYF

d_call: -
j_call: TRBJ2-3
v_call: TRBV7-9
clone_size: -
cdr3_nt: TGTGCCAGCAGGACCACCGGGACATACCGTTTT
cdr3_aa: CASRTTGTYRF

d_call: -
j_call: TRBJ1-3
v_call: TRBV21-1
clone_size: -
cdr3_nt: TGTGCCAGCCGGGGGCCGTGGTATCGCCCCTCTGGAAACACCATATATTTT
cdr3_aa: CASRGPWYRPSGNTIYF

d_call: -
j_call: TRBJ1-4
v_call: TRBV6-5
clone_size: -
cdr3_nt: TGTGCCAGCAGTAGACAACAGGGAGGCGATGAAAAACTGTTTTTT
cdr3_aa: CASSRQQGGDEKLFF

d_call: -
j_call: TRBJ1-2
v_call: TRBV4-1
clone_size: -
cdr3_nt: TGCGCCAGCAGCCCTGAACAGGTCGACTATGGCTACACCTTC
cdr3_aa: CASSPEQVDYGYTF

d_call: TRBD2
j_call: TRBJ2-2
v_call: TRBV20-1
clone_size: -
cdr3_nt: TGCAGTGCTAGTCCTCCTCTAGCGGGAGGTTCGAACACCGGGGAGCTGTTTTTT
cdr3_aa: CSASPPLAGGSNTGELFF

d_call: TRBD1
j_call: TRBJ2-1
v_call: TRBV7-9
clone_size: -
cdr3_nt: TGTGCCAGCAGCGCGGGGACAGGGTTGTGGAATGAGCAGTTCTTC
cdr3_aa: CASSAGTGLWNEQFF

d_call: TRBD1
j_call: TRBJ1-2
v_call: TRBV7-9
clone_size: -
cdr3_nt: TGTGCCAGCAGCTTAGAGGGCCAGGGGGAAGGCTACACCTTC
cdr3_aa: CASSLEGQGEGYTF

d_call: -
j_call: TRBJ2-3
v_call: TRBV3-1/TRBV3-2
clone_size: -
cdr3_nt: TGTGCCAGCAGCCAAGATCGGCGGGGTGGGGCAGATACGCAGTATTTT
cdr3_aa: CASSQDRRGGADTQYF

d_call: TRBD1
j_call: TRBJ1-2
v_call: TRBV11-2
clone_size: -
cdr3_nt: TGTGCCAGCAGCTTATGGGGTTGGGACAGCCAGTCCAACTATGGCTACACCTTC
cdr3_aa: CASSLWGWDSQSNYGYTF

d_call: -
j_call: TRBJ2-1
v_call: TRBV12-3/TRBV12-4
clone_size: -
cdr3_nt: TGTGCCAGCAGTTACGGGGATGAGCAGTTCTTC
cdr3_aa: CASSYGDEQFF

d_call: -
j_call: TRBJ1-5
v_call: TRBV30
clone_size: -
cdr3_nt: TGTGCCTGGTCCGGGGGGCCCAATCAGCCCCAGCATTTT
cdr3_aa: CAWSGGPNQPQHF

d_call: -
j_call: TRBJ2-3
v_call: TRBV5-4
clone_size: -
cdr3_nt: TGTGCCAGCAGCTCGTTCACAGATACGCAGTATTTT
cdr3_aa: CASSSFTDTQYF

d_call: TRBD1
j_call: TRBJ1-1
v_call: TRBV7-9
clone_size: -
cdr3_nt: TGTGCCAGCAGCTCACCGGACAGGCTGGAGGCTTTCTTT
cdr3_aa: CASSSPDRLEAFF

d_call: TRBD1
j_call: TRBJ2-6
v_call: TRBV2
clone_size: -
cdr3_nt: TGTGCCAGCAGTGAAGCTGACAGGGGGCTAACTGGGGCCAACGTCCTGACTTTC
cdr3_aa: CASSEADRGLTGANVLTF

d_call: -
j_call: TRBJ1-1
v_call: TRBV30
clone_size: -
cdr3_nt: TGTGCCTGGAGTGTACAAGGACGTACGAACACTGAAGCTTTCTTT
cdr3_aa: CAWSVQGRTNTEAFF

d_call: -
j_call: TRBJ2-7
v_call: TRBV30
clone_size: -
cdr3_nt: TGTGCCTGGAGTAGACCCTACGAGCAGTACTTC
cdr3_aa: CAWSRPYEQYF

d_call: TRBD2
j_call: TRBJ2-6
v_call: TRBV4-3
clone_size: few
cdr3_nt: TGCGCCAGCAGCGGACTAGCGGGCTCTGGGGCCAACGTCCTGACTTTC
cdr3_aa: CASSGLAGSGANVLTF

d_call: -
j_call: TRBJ2-5
v_call: TRBV29-1
clone_size: -
cdr3_nt: TGCAGCGTTGAAGATAGTGTGCCTGGGGAGACCCAGTACTTC
cdr3_aa: CSVEDSVPGETQYF

d_call: -
j_call: TRBJ1-2
v_call: TRBV29-1
clone_size: -
cdr3_nt: TGCAGCGTTGAAAGGCGGGGAGGGGGCTACACCTTC
cdr3_aa: CSVERRGGGYTF

d_call: TRBD1
j_call: TRBJ1-1
v_call: TRBV14
clone_size: once
cdr3_nt: TGTGCCAGCAGCTCACAGGGGGTGAACACTGAAGCTTTCTTT
cdr3_aa: CASSSQGVNTEAFF

d_call: -
j_call: TRBJ2-6
v_call: TRBV27
clone_size: -
cdr3_nt: TGTGCCAGCAGCCCCCGACAGGAGAGCTCTGGGGCCAACGTCCTGACTTTC
cdr3_aa: CASSPRQESSGANVLTF

d_call: TRBD2
j_call: TRBJ2-3
v_call: TRBV28
clone_size: -
cdr3_nt: TGTGCCAGCAGTCCACTAGCGGGAGAAGGGTTAGATACGCAGTATTTT
cdr3_aa: CASSPLAGEGLDTQYF

d_call: TRBD2
j_call: TRBJ2-3
v_call: TRBV9
clone_size: -
cdr3_nt: TGTGCCAGCAGCGGCCCTAGCGGGAGCCGGGCAGATACGCAGTATTTT
cdr3_aa: CASSGPSGSRADTQYF

d_call: -
j_call: TRBJ1-1
v_call: TRBV10-3
clone_size: -
cdr3_nt: TGTGCCAGCCTCCGGGACATCGGGGCCACTGAAGCTTTCTTT
cdr3_aa: CASLRDIGATEAFF

d_call: -
j_call: TRBJ1-2
v_call: TRBV18
clone_size: -
cdr3_nt: TGTGCCAGCTCACCATCGGGGGGCCCCTATGGCTACACCTTC
cdr3_aa: CASSPSGGPYGYTF

d_call: TRBD1
j_call: TRBJ2-1
v_call: TRBV7-9
clone_size: -
cdr3_nt: TGTGCCAGCAGCTTAGATGGGACAGTCGGAAATGAGCAGTTCTTC
cdr3_aa: CASSLDGTVGNEQFF

d_call: -
j_call: TRBJ1-1
v_call: TRBV2
clone_size: -
cdr3_nt: TGTGCCAGCAGTGAACGGTGGGGGGGGACTGAAGCTTTCTTT
cdr3_aa: CASSERWGGTEAFF

d_call: -
j_call: TRBJ2-7
v_call: TRBV5-1
clone_size: -
cdr3_nt: TGCGCCAGCAGCTTGTATTTGGGAAGCGAGCAGTACTTC
cdr3_aa: CASSLYLGSEQYF

d_call: -
j_call: TRBJ2-1
v_call: TRBV6-4
clone_size: once
cdr3_nt: TGTGCCAGCAGTCCCACAGGGAACAATGAGCAGTTCTTC
cdr3_aa: CASSPTGNNEQFF

d_call: TRBD2
j_call: TRBJ2-5
v_call: TRBV7-8
clone_size: -
cdr3_nt: TGTGCCAGCAGCACTCTAGCGGGGTTGTTAGAGACCCAGTACTTC
cdr3_aa: CASSTLAGLLETQYF

d_call: -
j_call: TRBJ2-5
v_call: TRBV5-4
clone_size: -
cdr3_nt: TGTGCCAGCAGCTTGGACGGTGGGGCCCAAGAGACCCAGTACTTC
cdr3_aa: CASSLDGGAQETQYF

d_call: -
j_call: TRBJ2-5
v_call: TRBV21-1
clone_size: -
cdr3_nt: TGTGCCAGCAGCATTAACAGAGAGACCCAGTACTTC
cdr3_aa: CASSINRETQYF

d_call: TRBD2
j_call: TRBJ2-2
v_call: TRBV6-5
clone_size: -
cdr3_nt: TGTGCCACGGAACGACTAGCGATAAACGGGGAGCTGTTTTTT
cdr3_aa: CATERLAINGELFF

d_call: -
j_call: TRBJ1-6
v_call: TRBV3-1/TRBV3-2
clone_size: few
cdr3_nt: TGTGCCAGCAGGGGCCCCGGGGAACCCCTCCACTTT
cdr3_aa: CASRGPGEPLHF

d_call: -
j_call: TRBJ1-3
v_call: TRBV11-2
clone_size: -
cdr3_nt: TGTGCCAGCAGCCCCTGGGACCGGTTGGTTGGAAACACCATATATTTT
cdr3_aa: CASSPWDRLVGNTIYF

d_call: TRBD1
j_call: TRBJ1-1
v_call: TRBV19
clone_size: -
cdr3_nt: TGTGCCAGTCGTGGGGACAGGGGTGAGACTGAAGCTTTCTTT
cdr3_aa: CASRGDRGETEAFF

d_call: TRBD1
j_call: TRBJ1-1
v_call: TRBV7-9
clone_size: -
cdr3_nt: TGTGCCAGCAGCTTAGCAGGGACAGGGAACACTGAAGCTTTCTTT
cdr3_aa: CASSLAGTGNTEAFF

d_call: -
j_call: TRBJ2-1
v_call: TRBV11-3
clone_size: -
cdr3_nt: TGTGCCAGCAGCTTAGAGGCCCGCAATGGGTGGGATGAGCAGTTCTTC
cdr3_aa: CASSLEARNGWDEQFF

d_call: -
j_call: TRBJ1-1
v_call: TRBV7-2
clone_size: once
cdr3_nt: TGTGCCAGCAGCCTTCTCCAGGGTGGGAGCACTGAAGCTTTCTTT
cdr3_aa: CASSLLQGGSTEAFF

d_call: TRBD2
j_call: TRBJ2-1
v_call: TRBV11-3
clone_size: -
cdr3_nt: TGTGCCAGCAGCCCCCCGGGGAGGGCCTCGCCCTACAATGAGCAGTTCTTC
cdr3_aa: CASSPPGRASPYNEQFF

d_call: -
j_call: TRBJ2-1
v_call: TRBV24-1
clone_size: -
cdr3_nt: TGTGCCACCAGTGACCCCAGGGCGAATGAGCAGTTCTTC
cdr3_aa: CATSDPRANEQFF